This TCR beta chain was identified in a study of response to subunit inactivated influenza vaccine. This clonotype was seen a handful of times. Germline values: CDR1 LGHNA, CDR2 YNFKEQ. Trimming at V came to 6 bases and at J to 4 bases, leaving 3 bases not matched to a gene. The CDR3 loop spans 13 amino acids. TCRdb reanalysed the RT-PCR reads using MiXCR and keeps one entry per CDR3 protein. The repertoire has about 700,000 distinct CDR3 sequences, 15% to 18% of them found once; the top ten carry about 9.9%. The chain recombines TRBV4-2 with TRBJ2-3, with 8 bases lining up with TRBD1. This sequence was found in a man aged 50-59 years who received an inactivated influenza vaccine. Specimen: PBMCs from blood, collected approximately 13 days after vaccination. CDR3 bases: TGTGCCAGCAGAGACAGGGGAGCAGATACGCAGTATTTT. Translation: CASRDRGADTQYF.